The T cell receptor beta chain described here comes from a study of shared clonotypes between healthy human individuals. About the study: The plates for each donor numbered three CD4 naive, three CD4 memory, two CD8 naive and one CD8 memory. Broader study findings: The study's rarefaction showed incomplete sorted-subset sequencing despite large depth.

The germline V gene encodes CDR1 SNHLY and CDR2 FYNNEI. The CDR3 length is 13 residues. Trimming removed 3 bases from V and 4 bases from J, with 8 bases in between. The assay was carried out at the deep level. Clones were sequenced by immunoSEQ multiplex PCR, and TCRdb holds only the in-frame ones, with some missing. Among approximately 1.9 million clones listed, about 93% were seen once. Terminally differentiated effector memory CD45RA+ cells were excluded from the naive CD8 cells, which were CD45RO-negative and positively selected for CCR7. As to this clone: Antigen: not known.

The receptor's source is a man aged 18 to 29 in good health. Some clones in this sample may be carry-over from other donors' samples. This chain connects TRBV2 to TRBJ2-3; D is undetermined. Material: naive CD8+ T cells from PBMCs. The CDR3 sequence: CASSEISPDTQYF. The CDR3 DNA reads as TGTGCCAGCAGTGAGATATCGCCAGATACGCAGTATTTT.